Listed below are T cell receptor beta chains from one sample, sequenced in a study of OX40 agonist ivuxolimab in advanced cancers. The repertoire was sequenced with immunoSEQ multiplex PCR; TCRdb's copy has only in-frame clones and lacks some. The table has 43,000 or so clones, roughly 90% seen once. The starting material was CD4+ or CD8+ T cells sorted from blood, obtained in a trial of the OX40 agonist ivuxolimab. These receptors originate from an adult with an advanced solid tumor such as melanoma, head and neck, liver or kidney cancer. Both conserved end residues are part of each CDR3. The D gene is left open where the match is weak. Clone size, where shown, is once, few, many, or a class for clones that have expanded.

clone size,CDR3 length,D gene,V gene,J gene,CDR3 DNA,CDR3 protein
-,13,TRBD1,TRBV9,TRBJ2-7,TGTGCCAGCATAAGAAAGGGGGCCCCCGAGCAGTACTTC,CASIRKGAPEQYF
-,14,-,TRBV7-9,TRBJ2-2,TGTGCCAGCGGAGCAGGGGTGAACACCGGGGAGCTGTTTTTT,CASGAGVNTGELFF
-,15,TRBD2,TRBV4-3,TRBJ2-7,TGCGCCAGCAGCCAAGACGTAGCGGGAGCTTACGAGCAGTACTTC,CASSQDVAGAYEQYF
-,15,-,TRBV5-4,TRBJ2-5,TGTGCCAGCAGCGGCGGCGGACGGCTTCGGCAGACCCAGTACTTC,CASSGGGRLRQTQYF
once,13,-,TRBV6-1,TRBJ1-1,TGTGCCAGCAGAGCGGACGGGAACACTGAAGCTTTCTTT,CASRADGNTEAFF
-,16,-,TRBV19,TRBJ1-1,TGTGCCAGTAGTATAGATCCCCGACGGGCGGACACTGAAGCTTTCTTT,CASSIDPRRADTEAFF
-,14,TRBD1,TRBV6-1,TRBJ1-1,TGTGCCAGCAGTGTGGGACAGGGTACGACTGAAGCTTTCTTT,CASSVGQGTTEAFF
-,12,-,TRBV28,TRBJ2-1,TGTGCCACCGCGATGATGCACTATGAGCAGTTCTTC,CATAMMHYEQFF
-,17,TRBD2,TRBV6-1,TRBJ2-2,TGTGCCAGCAGTGGGCGACAGGGACTAGCGGGGACCGGGGAGCTGTTTTTT,CASSGRQGLAGTGELFF
-,14,TRBD1,TRBV18,TRBJ2-4,TGTGCCAGCTCAAACGACAGGGGGAGGAACATTCAGTACTTC,CASSNDRGRNIQYF
-,16,-,TRBV21-1,TRBJ1-3,TGTGCCAGCAGCAGGGGGCCGGGCCTCTCTGGAAACACCATATATTTT,CASSRGPGLSGNTIYF
-,16,-,TRBV11-2,TRBJ2-5,TGTGCCAGCAGCTTCAACGGGGCGGGGCGACAAGAGACCCAGTACTTC,CASSFNGAGRQETQYF
-,15,TRBD1,TRBV6-6,TRBJ1-5,TGTGCCAGCAGTTACTCACGACAGGGAGAGGCGCCCCAGCATTTT,CASSYSRQGEAPQHF
-,14,-,TRBV7-2,TRBJ2-1,TGTGCCAGCAGCTTGGGGCTAGTGCACAATGAGCAGTTCTTC,CASSLGLVHNEQFF
-,12,-,TRBV30,TRBJ1-1,TGTGCCTGGAGGTGGGGGGACACTGAGGCTTTCTTT,CAWRWGDTEAFF
-,13,-,TRBV5-6,TRBJ1-2,TGTGCCAGCAGCCCCGGGGCGGTTTATGGCTACACCTTC,CASSPGAVYGYTF
-,14,-,TRBV29-1,TRBJ2-2,TGCAGCGTCGCCCCGAGACAGCGAACCGGGGAGCTGTTTTTT,CSVAPRQRTGELFF
-,17,-,TRBV7-2,TRBJ2-3,TGTGCCAGCAGCCTTGGACAGGCCGGGGGGGGGACAGATACGCAGTATTTT,CASSLGQAGGGTDTQYF